The 18 T cell receptor beta chains reported below all come from one sample, sequenced in a study of blood T cell repertoires in COVID-19. TCRdb's table, derived via immunoSEQ multiplex PCR, lists solely in-frame clones and lacks some. The sample has 90,000 to 130,000 clones, roughly four fifths seen once. Sequenced material: peripheral blood. The receptors originated from a woman in her sixties with acute or convalescent COVID-19.

This chain uses TRBV10-3 with TRBJ1-5; a weak D match, TRBD1 (5 bases). The germline gives CDR1 ENHRY, CDR2 SYGVKD. The CDR3 is 14 amino acids. CDR3: CATRGGVVNQPQHF. The CDR3 bases are TGTGCGACCCGCGGAGGGGTGGTGAATCAGCCCCAGCATTTT.

The chain has TRBV19 and TRBJ2-1; maybe TRBD1 (5 bases). CDR1 is LNHDA, CDR2 SQIVND, per germline (reference sequence). The CDR3 spans 13 residues. Between the trimmed V and J ends, which lost 3 bases and 6 bases, there was a span of 9 bases. For the CDR3, the DNA is TGTGCCAGTAGTATTTCAGGGATCAATGAGCAGTTCTTC. This codes for CASSISGINEQFF.

This chain connects TRBV6-1 to TRBJ1-3; TRBD1 agrees at 7 bases. The ends lost 3 bases at V and 8 bases at J; junction bases unmatched: 7. This CDR3 is 14 amino acids long. Germline assignment: CDR1 MNHNS and CDR2 SASEGT. CDR3 in DNA: TGTGCCAGCAGTGAGGGGCAGGGGGGAGACACCATATATTTT. Amino acid sequence: CASSEGQGGDTIYF.

The rearrangement uses TRBV18 and TRBJ1-1, with 9 nucleotides matching TRBD1. The CDR3 is 16 residues long. J lost 6 bases, V lost 0 bases, and 8 bases had no gene match. CDR1 is KGHSH and CDR2 is LQKENI in the germline V gene. The CDR3, as DNA: TGTGCCAGCTCACCACCGATCGGGACAGGGTTACCTGAAGCTTTCTTT. This encodes CASSPPIGTGLPEAFF.

The chain joins TRBV9 to TRBJ2-7; TRBD1 matches at 10 bases. V was clipped by 0 bases and J by 5 bases; unmatched bases: 5. This CDR3 region has 15 residues. CDR1 is SGDLS and CDR2 is YYNGEE in the germline V gene. CDR3 DNA sequence: TGTGCCAGCAGCGTAGCCGGGACAGGGGCCAACGAGCAGTACTTC. Residues: CASSVAGTGANEQYF. Supplemented by reference TRBV9 and TRBJ2-7, the full variable domain reads DSGVTQTPKHLITATGQRVTLRCSPRSGDLSVYWYQQSLDQGLQFLIQYYNGEERAKGNILERFSAQQFPDLHSELNLSSLELGDSALYFCASSVAGTGANEQYFGPGTRLTVT.

The J gene is TRBJ1-1, the V gene TRBV28, with no clear D. V was pared by 2 bases and J by 3 bases, with 16 bases between. The V gene's germline CDR1 is MDHEN and CDR2 SYDVKM. This CDR3 contains 16 residues. The CDR3 bases are TGTGCCAGCAGTTTACTCGGCACACAACGGGACACTGAAGCTTTCTTT. Its translation: CASSLLGTQRDTEAFF.

The DNA of the CDR3 is TGTGCCAGCACCCTCACCCGGGATGGCTACACCTTC. Amino acid sequence: CASTLTRDGYTF. This chain connects TRBV18 to TRBJ1-2; D is unclear. V gave up 8 bases and J gave up 6 bases, with 13 bases separating them. The germline gives CDR1 KGHSH, CDR2 LQKENI. The CDR3 has 12 residues.

The chain links TRBV11-2 to TRBJ1-2; no firm D call. Germline CDR1 SGHAT, CDR2 FQNNGV. The V end lost 1 base, the J end lost 10 bases, and 13 bases lay between the germline ends. The CDR3 has 13 residues. CDR3 amino acids: CASSLVAETDYTF. The CDR3 coding sequence is TGTGCCAGCAGCTTAGTTGCGGAGACGGACTACACCTTC.

This rearrangement joins TRBV6-6 to TRBJ2-7, with a tentative D call TRBD2 (5 bases). There are 12 residues in the CDR3. Trimming shortened V by 5 bases and J by 2 bases, and 7 bases separated the two germline ends. Germline CDR1 reads MNHNY; CDR2 reads SVGAGI (reference sequence). The CDR3 nucleotides are TGTGCCAGCAGTGCCGGGACCTACGAGCAGTACTTC. It yields the protein CASSAGTYEQYF.

The CDR3 protein is CASSKRGNIQYF. CDR3 nucleotide sequence: TGTGCCAGCAGCAAAAGGGGAAACATTCAGTACTTC. The chain combines TRBV21-1 with TRBJ2-4; TRBD1, the table's D call, lacks a check against the DNA. TRBV21-1 is described as a pseudogene. This CDR3 contains 12 residues.

A single count supports this clone. The chain joins TRBV7-9 to TRBJ2-1, with TRBD2 matching 10 bases. This CDR3 is built from 16 residues. J lost 5 bases, V lost 2 bases, and 6 bases had no gene match. Germline V gives CDR1 SEHNR, CDR2 FQNEAQ (reference sequence). The CDR3: CASSLHSGGRNNEQFF. CDR3 bases: TGTGCCAGCAGCTTACATAGCGGGGGGAGGAACAATGAGCAGTTCTTC.

This clone was picked up a small number of times. J is TRBJ2-7 and V is TRBV4-3; D perhaps matches TRBD1 (6 bases). Trimming removed 1 base at V and 0 bases at J, with 13 bases between. The CDR3 spans 16 residues. CDR1 and CDR2 (germline): LGHNA, YSLEER. This CDR3 is CASSQGDGGYSYEQYF. CDR3 DNA: TGCGCCAGCAGCCAAGGAGATGGGGGCTACTCCTACGAGCAGTACTTC.

This clone has only one observation. This sequence joins TRBV5-1 and TRBJ2-1; tentative D call: TRBD1 (6 bases). Germline-derived CDR1 and CDR2 are SGHRS and YFSETQ. The CDR3 consists of 14 residues. The V end was cut by 0 bases, the J end by 2 bases, with 6 bases between. CDR3 bases: TGCGCCAGCAGCTTGGGGGACACCTACAATGAGCAGTTCTTC. This sequence encodes CASSLGDTYNEQFF.

The V and J genes are TRBV2 and TRBJ2-7; tentatively, D is TRBD2 (6 bases). The CDR3 is 12 residues long. With 6 bases removed from V and 3 bases from J, the gap between germline ends came to 9 bases. Germline assignment: CDR1 SNHLY and CDR2 FYNNEI. The CDR3 sequence: CASRKEGYEQYF. The CDR3 DNA reads as TGTGCCAGCAGGAAGGAGGGCTACGAGCAGTACTTC.

In its sample, this clone was seen once. The chain recombines TRBV6-5 with TRBJ1-5; D call uncertain. The germline V gene has CDR1 MNHEY and CDR2 SVGAGI. The CDR3 totals 15 residues. V was cut by 4 bases and J by 2 bases, with 12 bases left in between. CDR3: CASSSIPEGNQPQHF. CDR3 bases: TGTGCCAGCAGTTCCATCCCGGAGGGCAATCAGCCCCAGCATTTT.

This chain connects TRBV29-1 to TRBJ2-1, with 7 bases aligning to TRBD1. The CDR3 spans 16 residues. The V segment lost 0 bases and the J segment 9 bases; nucleotides outside the gene matches: 14. Germline assignment: CDR1 SQVTM and CDR2 ANQGSEA. CDR3 amino acids: CSVEDPTGSRLGEQFF. The CDR3 region has the DNA TGCAGCGTTGAAGACCCGACAGGGTCGCGGTTGGGTGAGCAGTTCTTC.

Here the CDR3 DNA reads TGTGCCAGCAGTTCAGGACAGGGGGCCGGTCCGATCTTCTTC. This codes for CASSSGQGAGPIFF. The gene calls are TRBV7-3 and TRBJ2-1; TRBD1 matches at 11 bases. The CDR3 length is 14 residues. J gave up 16 bases and V 6 bases, and 14 bases lay outside the gene matches. Per the germline V gene, CDR1 is SGHTA and CDR2 is FQGTGA.

The V gene is TRBV9, the J gene TRBJ1-2, with 7 nucleotides matching TRBD1. This CDR3 has 14 amino acids. Germline trimming cut 1 base from V and 5 bases from J; bases unmatched to any gene: 5. Germline assignment: CDR1 SGDLS and CDR2 YYNGEE. CDR3 bases: TGTGCCAGCAGCGTACGGGAGGGGGCGTATGGCTACACCTTC. It translates to CASSVREGAYGYTF.